This entry lists 4 T cell receptor beta chains sequenced from one sample in a study of T cell repertoires in cytomegalovirus infection. TCRdb re-derived calls from the reads in MiXCR, one entry per CDR3 protein. The sample consists of approximately 730,000 distinct CDR3 sequences, just under 30% of them appearing once. What these receptors recognize is not known. Source: cultured CD8+ T cells from PBMCs, taken from culture after CMV antigen stimulation. The receptor source for this set is a human donor in good health (CMV status not recorded). Some clones in this sample may be carry-over from other donors' samples.

This clonotype was observed a handful of times. J is TRBJ2-3 and V is TRBV6-2 or TRBV6-3; 8 nucleotides align to TRBD2. Germline V gives CDR1 MNHEY, CDR2 SVGEGT. The ends lost 5 bases at V and 2 bases at J; junction bases unmatched: 6. This CDR3 comprises 15 residues. CDR3 coding DNA: TGTGCCAGCAGTCAAGGGACTAGGTTCACAGATACGCAGTATTTT. Residues: CASSQGTRFTDTQYF.

This clonotype was counted between two and nine times. V and J are TRBV6-2 or TRBV6-3 and TRBJ1-1; TRBD1 is a possible D gene (6 bases). The CDR3 consists of 20 residues. Germline V lookup: CDR1 MNHEY, CDR2 SVGEGT. Trimming removed 0 bases from V and 0 bases from J, with 23 bases in between. The CDR3 DNA follows: TGTGCCAGCAGTTACTCGAAAGGGCGGGGGGCAGGAAGAATGAACACTGAAGCTTTCTTT. It specifies CASSYSKGRGAGRMNTEAFF.

This chain joins TRBV7-6 and TRBJ1-2, with D hard to call. Germline V gene lookup returns CDR1 SGHVS and CDR2 FNYEAQ. CDR3 length: 15 amino acids. Between the trimmed V and J ends, which lost 4 bases and 8 bases, there was a span of 20 bases. CDR3 residues: CASSSREGSLRGYTF. CDR3 sequence (DNA): TGTGCCAGCAGCTCGAGGGAGGGATCCTTGCGCGGCTACACCTTC.

This clonotype has more than one count but fewer than ten. J is TRBJ1-5 and V is TRBV19, with a possible D match to TRBD1 (5 bases). Trimming removed 10 bases at V and 2 bases at J, with 12 bases between. Germline V CDR1 and CDR2: LNHDA, SQIVND (reference sequence). The CDR3 totals 13 residues. The CDR3 spells CATSLGGNQPQHF. The CDR3 DNA follows: TGTGCCACCTCCTTAGGGGGCAATCAGCCCCAGCATTTT.